In this sample, the clone carrying this T cell receptor beta chain turned up many times. The antigen is not known. The data originate from a study of T cells in Graves' hyperthyroidism and ophthalmopathy. Study results and limitations: The blood repertoire included most of the expanded thyroid clonotypes above 0.001.

It was RNA transcripts that yielded the amplified TCR beta CDR3 regions. RT-PCR in the first round (using the HTBI primer set) targeted the TCR CDR3. TCRdb used MiXCR to reprocess the multiplex PCR reads, holding one entry per CDR3 protein. The repertoire holds hundreds of thousands of distinct CDR3 sequences, with 13% to 15% as singletons. There are 15 residues in the CDR3. CDR1 and CDR2 (germline): MNHNY, SVGAGI (reference sequence). Trimming removed 0 bases at V and 6 bases at J, with 15 bases between. Sequenced sample: blood. This sequence originates from a woman under 30 with Graves' hyperthyroidism. The gene calls are TRBV6-6 and TRBJ2-7; D is possibly TRBD2 (5 bases). The CDR3 protein is CASSYSRTGSSEQYF. CDR3 nucleotide sequence: TGTGCCAGCAGTTACTCCCGGACTGGCTCATCCGAGCAGTACTTC.